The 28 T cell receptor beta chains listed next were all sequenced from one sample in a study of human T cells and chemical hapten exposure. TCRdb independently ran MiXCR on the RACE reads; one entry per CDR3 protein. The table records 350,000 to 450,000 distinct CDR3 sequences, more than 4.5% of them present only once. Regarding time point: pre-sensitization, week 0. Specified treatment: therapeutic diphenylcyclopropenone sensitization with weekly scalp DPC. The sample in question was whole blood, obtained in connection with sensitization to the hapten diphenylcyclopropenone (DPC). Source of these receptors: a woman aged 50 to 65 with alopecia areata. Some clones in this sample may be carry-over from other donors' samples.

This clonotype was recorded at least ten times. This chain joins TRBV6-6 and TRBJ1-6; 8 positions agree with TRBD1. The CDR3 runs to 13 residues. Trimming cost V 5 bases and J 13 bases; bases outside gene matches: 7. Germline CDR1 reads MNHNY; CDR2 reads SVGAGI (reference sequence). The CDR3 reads CASSKDRVGPLHF. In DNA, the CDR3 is TGTGCCAGCAGTAAGGACAGGGTCGGTCCCCTCCACTTT.

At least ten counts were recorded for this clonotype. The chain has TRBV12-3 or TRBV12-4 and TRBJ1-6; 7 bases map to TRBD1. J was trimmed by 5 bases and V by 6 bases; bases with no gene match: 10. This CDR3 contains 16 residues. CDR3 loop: CASSQQGLSHNSPLHF. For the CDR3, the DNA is TGTGCCAGCAGCCAACAGGGGTTAAGTCATAATTCACCCCTCCACTTT.

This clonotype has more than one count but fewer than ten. CDR3 loop: CASSPLSENEQYF. CDR3 DNA: TGTGCCAGCTCACCACTCTCTGAAAACGAGCAGTACTTC. The chain employs TRBV18 and TRBJ2-7; no clear D gene. The CDR3 has 13 amino acids. Germline loops: CDR1 KGHSH, CDR2 LQKENI. V lost 1 base, J lost 5 bases, and 9 bases lay in between.

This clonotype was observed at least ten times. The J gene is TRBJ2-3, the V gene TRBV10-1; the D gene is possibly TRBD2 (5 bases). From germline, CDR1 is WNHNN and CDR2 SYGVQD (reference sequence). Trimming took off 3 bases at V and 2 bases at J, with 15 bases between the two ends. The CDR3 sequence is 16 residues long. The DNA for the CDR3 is TGCGCCAGCAGTGAAGGGATGGACTTTAACACAGATACGCAGTATTTT. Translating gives CASSEGMDFNTDTQYF.

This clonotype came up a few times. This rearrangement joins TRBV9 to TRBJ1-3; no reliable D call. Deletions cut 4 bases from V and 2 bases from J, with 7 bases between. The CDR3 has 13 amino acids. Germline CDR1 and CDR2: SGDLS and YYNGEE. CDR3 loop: CASSLNTGNTIYF. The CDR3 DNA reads TGTGCCAGCAGCCTTAATACTGGAAACACCATATATTTT.

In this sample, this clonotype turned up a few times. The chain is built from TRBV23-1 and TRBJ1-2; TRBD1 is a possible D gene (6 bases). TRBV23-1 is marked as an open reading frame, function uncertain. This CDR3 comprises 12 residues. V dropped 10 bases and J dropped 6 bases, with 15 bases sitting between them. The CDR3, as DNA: TGCGCCACGTATTCACAGGGAGATGGCTACACCTTC. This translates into CATYSQGDGYTF.

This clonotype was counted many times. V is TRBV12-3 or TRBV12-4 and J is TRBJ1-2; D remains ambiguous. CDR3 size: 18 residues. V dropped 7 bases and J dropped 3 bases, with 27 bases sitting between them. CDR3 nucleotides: TGTGCCAGCACCCAAGAATTCGTACCTCCTGAAGGATACTATGGCTACACCTTC. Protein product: CASTQEFVPPEGYYGYTF.

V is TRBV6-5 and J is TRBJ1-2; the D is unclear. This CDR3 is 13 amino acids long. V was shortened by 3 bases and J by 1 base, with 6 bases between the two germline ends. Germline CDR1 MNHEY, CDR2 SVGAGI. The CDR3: CASSYGFNYGYTF. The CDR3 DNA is TGTGCCAGCAGTTATGGGTTTAACTATGGCTACACCTTC.

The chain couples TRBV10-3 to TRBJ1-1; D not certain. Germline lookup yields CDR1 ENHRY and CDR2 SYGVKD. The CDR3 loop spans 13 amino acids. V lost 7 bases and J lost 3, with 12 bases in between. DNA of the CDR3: TGTGCCATCATGAGGGCCGGGGACACTGAAGCTTTCTTT. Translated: CAIMRAGDTEAFF.

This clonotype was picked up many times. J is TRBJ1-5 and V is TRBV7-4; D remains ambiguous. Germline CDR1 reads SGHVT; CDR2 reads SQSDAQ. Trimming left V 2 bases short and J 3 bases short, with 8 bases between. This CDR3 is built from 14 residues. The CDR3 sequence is CASSLLQFNQPQHF. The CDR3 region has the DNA TGTGCCAGCAGCTTACTCCAGTTCAATCAGCCCCAGCATTTT.

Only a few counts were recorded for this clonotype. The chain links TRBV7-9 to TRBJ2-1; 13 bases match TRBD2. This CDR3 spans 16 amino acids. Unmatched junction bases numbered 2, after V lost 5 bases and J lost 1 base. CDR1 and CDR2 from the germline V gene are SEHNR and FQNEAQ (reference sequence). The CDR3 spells CASSGLAGASYNEQFF. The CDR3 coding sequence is TGTGCCAGCAGCGGACTAGCGGGAGCGTCCTACAATGAGCAGTTCTTC.

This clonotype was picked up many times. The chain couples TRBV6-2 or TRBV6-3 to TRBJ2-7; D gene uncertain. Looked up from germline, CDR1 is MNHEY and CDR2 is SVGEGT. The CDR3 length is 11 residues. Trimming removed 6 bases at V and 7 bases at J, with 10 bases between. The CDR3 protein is CASSRLGEQYF. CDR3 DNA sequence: TGTGCCAGCAGCCGCCTTGGAGAGCAGTACTTC.

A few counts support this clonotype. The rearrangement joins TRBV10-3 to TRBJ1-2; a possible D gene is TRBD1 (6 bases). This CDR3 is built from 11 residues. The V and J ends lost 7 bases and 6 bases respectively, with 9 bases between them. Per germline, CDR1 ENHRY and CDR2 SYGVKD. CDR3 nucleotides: TGTGCCATCAACAGGGCGGATGGCTACACCTTC. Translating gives CAINRADGYTF.

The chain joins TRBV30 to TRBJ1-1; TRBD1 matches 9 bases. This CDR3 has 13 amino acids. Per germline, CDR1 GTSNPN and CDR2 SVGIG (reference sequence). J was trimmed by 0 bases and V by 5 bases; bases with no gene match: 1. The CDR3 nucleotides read TGTGCCTGGGGGACAGGGTTGAACACTGAAGCTTTCTTT. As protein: CAWGTGLNTEAFF.

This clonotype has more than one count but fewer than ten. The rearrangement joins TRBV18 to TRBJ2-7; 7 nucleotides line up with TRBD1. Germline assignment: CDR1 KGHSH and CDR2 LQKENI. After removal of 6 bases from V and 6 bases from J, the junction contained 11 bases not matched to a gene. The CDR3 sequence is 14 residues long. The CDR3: CASSLSTGLGEQYF. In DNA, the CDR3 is TGTGCCAGCTCTCTCTCGACAGGGCTGGGCGAGCAGTACTTC.

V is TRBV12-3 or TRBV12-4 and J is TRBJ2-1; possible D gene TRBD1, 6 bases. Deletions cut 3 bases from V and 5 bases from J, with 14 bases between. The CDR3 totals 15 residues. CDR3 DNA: TGTGCCAGCAGTTTGACAGGTTTTTTGGACAATGAGCAGTTCTTC. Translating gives CASSLTGFLDNEQFF.

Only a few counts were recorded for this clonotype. In DNA form, the CDR3 reads TGTGCCAGCAGCCGAGTCGGGCTCTATGGCTACACCTTC. This sequence encodes CASSRVGLYGYTF. V is TRBV5-6 and J is TRBJ1-2, with D unclear. The germline V gene encodes CDR1 SGHDT and CDR2 YYEEEE. There are 13 residues in the CDR3. Deletions cut 4 bases from V and 4 bases from J, with 11 bases between.

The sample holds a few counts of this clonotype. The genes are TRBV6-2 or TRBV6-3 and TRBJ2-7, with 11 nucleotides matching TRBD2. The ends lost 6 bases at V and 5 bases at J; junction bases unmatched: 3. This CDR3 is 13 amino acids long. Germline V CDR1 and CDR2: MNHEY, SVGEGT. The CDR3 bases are TGTGCCAGCAGGACTAGCGGGGTTGACGAGCAGTACTTC. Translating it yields CASRTSGVDEQYF.

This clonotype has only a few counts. The CDR3 sequence: CASTTGQSRGTDTQYF. The CDR3, as DNA: TGTGCCAGCACTACCGGACAATCTCGGGGCACAGATACGCAGTATTTT. J is TRBJ2-3 and V is TRBV12-3 or TRBV12-4, with D possibly TRBD1 on 5 matching bases. Between the trimmed V and J ends, which lost 7 bases and 1 base, there was a span of 18 bases. The CDR3 loop spans 16 amino acids.

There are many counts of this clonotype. This CDR3 is CASTPGAGRGYTF. The CDR3 nucleotides read TGTGCCAGCACGCCTGGCGCAGGGAGAGGCTACACCTTC. The chain uses TRBV6-6 and TRBJ1-2; possible D gene TRBD1, 5 bases. The CDR3 spans 13 residues. The V gene lost 7 bases and the J gene lost 8 bases, with 17 bases spanning the gap. Germline V CDR1 and CDR2: MNHNY, SVGAGI (reference sequence).

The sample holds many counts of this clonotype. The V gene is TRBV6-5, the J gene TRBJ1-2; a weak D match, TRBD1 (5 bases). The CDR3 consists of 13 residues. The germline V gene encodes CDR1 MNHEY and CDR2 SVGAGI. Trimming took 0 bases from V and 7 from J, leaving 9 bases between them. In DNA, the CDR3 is TGTGCCAGCAGTTACTCGAGCGGGGCTGGCTACACCTTC. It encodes CASSYSSGAGYTF.

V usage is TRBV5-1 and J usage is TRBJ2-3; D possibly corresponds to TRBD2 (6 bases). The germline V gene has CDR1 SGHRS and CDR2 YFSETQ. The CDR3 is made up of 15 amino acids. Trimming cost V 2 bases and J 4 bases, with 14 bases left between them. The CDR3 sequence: CASSFSGPGADTQYF. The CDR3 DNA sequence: TGCGCCAGCAGCTTTAGCGGACCCGGCGCAGATACGCAGTATTTT.

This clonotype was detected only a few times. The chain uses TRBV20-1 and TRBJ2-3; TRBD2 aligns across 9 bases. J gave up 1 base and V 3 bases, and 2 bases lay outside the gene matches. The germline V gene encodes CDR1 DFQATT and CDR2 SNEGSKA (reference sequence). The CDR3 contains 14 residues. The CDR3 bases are TGCAGTGCTAGGGAGCGGGGGGGCACAGATACGCAGTATTTT. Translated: CSARERGGTDTQYF.

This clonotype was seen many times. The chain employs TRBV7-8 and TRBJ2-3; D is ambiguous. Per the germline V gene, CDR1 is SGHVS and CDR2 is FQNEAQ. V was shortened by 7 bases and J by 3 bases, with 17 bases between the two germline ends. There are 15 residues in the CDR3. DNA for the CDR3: TGTGCCAGCACCCCCTACTACGCTAAAACAGATACGCAGTATTTT. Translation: CASTPYYAKTDTQYF.

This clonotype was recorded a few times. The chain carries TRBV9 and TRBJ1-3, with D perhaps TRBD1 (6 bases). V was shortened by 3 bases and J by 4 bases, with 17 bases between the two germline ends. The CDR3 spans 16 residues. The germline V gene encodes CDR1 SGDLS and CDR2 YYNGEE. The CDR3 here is CASSGMGAGSGNTIYF. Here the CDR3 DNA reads TGTGCCAGCAGCGGGATGGGGGCAGGTTCCGGAAACACCATATATTTT.

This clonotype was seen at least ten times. As DNA, the CDR3 is TGTGCCAGTAGTATTGGAGGGCAGCGTAGATTGAATCAGCCCCAGCATTTT. Protein sequence: CASSIGGQRRLNQPQHF. The rearrangement uses TRBV19 and TRBJ1-5, with unresolved D. The CDR3 consists of 17 residues. Trimming shortened V by 3 bases and J by 4 bases, and 19 bases separated the two germline ends. Germline V gene sequence: CDR1 LNHDA, CDR2 SQIVND (reference sequence).

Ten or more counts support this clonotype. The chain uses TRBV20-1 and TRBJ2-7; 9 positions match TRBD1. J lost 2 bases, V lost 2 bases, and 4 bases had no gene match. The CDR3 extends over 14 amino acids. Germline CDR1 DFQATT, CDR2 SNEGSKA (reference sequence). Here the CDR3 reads CSARKRQGAYEQYF. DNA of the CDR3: TGCAGTGCTAGAAAGCGACAGGGGGCCTACGAGCAGTACTTC.

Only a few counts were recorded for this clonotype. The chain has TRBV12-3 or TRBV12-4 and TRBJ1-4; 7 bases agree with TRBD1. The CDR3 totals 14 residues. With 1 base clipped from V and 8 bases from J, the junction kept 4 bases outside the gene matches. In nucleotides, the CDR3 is TGTGCCAGCAGTTTAGGGCAGGGGGAAGAAAAACTGTTTTTT. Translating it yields CASSLGQGEEKLFF.